This T cell receptor beta chain was recovered during a study of blood T cell repertoires in COVID-19. Study in general: Samples taken during acute and convalescent COVID-19 were collected in the United States, Italy and Spain.

Germline values: CDR1 SGHVS, CDR2 FQNEAQ. J gave up 4 bases and V 5 bases, and 10 bases lay outside the gene matches. The CDR3 spans 15 residues. This clone was recorded a few times. In the original workflow: Counts of nucleated cells, estimated from reference gene primer amplification, were obtained. Libraries were prepared by immunoSEQ multiplex PCR; TCRdb keeps only in-frame clonotypes and omits some of them. That table furnishes V, J and clone size, whereas the DNA furnished D and trimming. This table holds over 150,000 clones, around nine tenths found once. The clonotype was recovered from a woman aged 18-29 years who had recovered from COVID-19. The chain has TRBV7-8 and TRBJ1-2; 7 bases match TRBD1. Sequences were obtained from peripheral blood. The CDR3 DNA is TGTGCCAGCAGCCAGAGGGACAGCTCTATCTATGGCTACACCTTC. Protein sequence: CASSQRDSSIYGYTF.